This TCR beta chain was found in a study of beta chain features in type 1 diabetes (dated by TCRdb to the late 2010s). About the full investigation: Mean age, gender distribution, total cell number and subset yield were not different between patients and healthy donors. A total of roughly 100 million sorted cells were examined across all samples, and the number of cells per subset was strongly correlated with RNA yield. In the study, TCRB repertoires of sorted circulating CD4+ T cell subsets from recently diagnosed type 1 diabetes patients were compared with those of matched healthy donors. Naive and central memory subsets were obtained from all 30 or so donors, but regulatory and stem cell-like memory subsets were isolated from only 8 patients and roughly 8 healthy donors.

In the case of this clone: Its antigen remains undetermined. Qualities for individual bases were not recorded, and no much larger clone is one base off.

Each donor gave one peripheral blood draw, averaging about 100 mL, which was collected into heparinised tubes. Using a panel that included CD45RO, CCR7, CD25, CD127, CD95 and CD27, naive, central memory, regulatory and stem cell-like memory CD4+ T cells were sorted on a BD FACSAria II. Every sorted population had a purity above 98%. PBMCs were separated immediately by Lymphoprep density gradient centrifugation and were stained directly, without being cultured. To minimize batch effects, samples were stained and sorted in pairs, one healthy donor with one patient per experiment. All of the isolated RNA was reverse transcribed with the High Capacity cDNA Reverse Transcription Kit, so expressed TCRB transcripts were sequenced. Deep immunoSEQ sequencing was performed on naive, central memory and regulatory T cell samples, with an average of around 3.4 million total reads per sample. After sorted cells were lysed in RLT buffer, RNA was extracted with DNase-treated RNeasy Micro or Mini kits, with the choice depending on cell number. Each cell subset was processed on its own to prevent cross-contamination, while patient and healthy donor samples were processed together. Using the immunoSEQ multiplex PCR, TCRB sequences were amplified from cDNA into 87-bp fragments spanning the CDR3 region. Sequencing of the amplicons was performed on the Illumina HiSeq platform. In the authors' own workflow: PCR bias was computationally corrected using synthetic template baselines, reads within Hamming distance 2 were collapsed, and singletons that could not be merged were discarded. Reads were aligned against IMGT so that V, D and J genes, CDR3 length and insertions or deletions at six rearrangement sites could be assigned. Clonotype counts were normalized to sorted cell number within each subset before computing true diversity and Gini coefficients with the tcR R package. The overlap coefficient, calculated on TCRB nucleotide sequences, was used to quantify repertoire sharing. TCRdb took this table from immuneACCESS and kept in-frame rearrangements with V and J called. Such tables lack part of the clones; where checked against another copy, unresolved V genes explain under half of the gap, and the rest is unexplained. The V and J calls and clone size are taken from that table; D and trimming were inferred from the DNA. Here the sample has 300,000 or so clones; approximately 8.2% occur a single time. In total, the top ten clones hold around 0.45% of the sample.

CDR1 and CDR2 (MDHEN, SYDVKM) derive from the germline V gene. CDR3 length: 12 amino acids, cysteine to phenylalanine. The CDR3 DNA has 36 bases and is translated from base 1. Trimming at the junction amounts to 5 bases on V and 7 bases on J, and the germline ends lie 10 bases apart. What the work shows at the level of the full study, not this receptor alone: Naive, central memory and regulatory TCRB repertoires appeared to be more alike among patients than among healthy donors. Because cDNA was sequenced instead of genomic DNA, activated cells with high expression could be over-represented, although the groups did not differ in activation or CD3 levels. In all four CD4+ subsets, TCRB CDR3 length was moderately but significantly shorter in type 1 diabetes patients. Fewer insertions and more nucleotide deletions at VDJ recombination sites were observed in patients with type 1 diabetes, implying thymic rearrangement abnormalities. Because the HLA sub-analyses included only small numbers of individuals, any influence of HLA type on TCRB rearrangement was left unresolved. Shorter templates might be favored by PCR, yet because patient and control samples were amplified and corrected together, any such skew would affect both groups equally.

The receptor was isolated from a young woman in good health. Sample: central memory CD4+ T cells from blood. Recombination connected TRBV28 to TRBJ2-3, with the D segment identity uncertain. CDR3 protein: CASSVGMYTQYF. The nucleotide sequence reads as follows: TGTGCCAGCAGTGTGGGGATGTATACGCAGTATTTT.